Shown below are 8 T cell receptor beta chains from a single sample sequenced in a study of neurological immune-mediated disorders. A single record per CDR3 protein comes from TCRdb applying MiXCR to the 5' RACE reads. The sample consists of 50,000 to 65,000 distinct CDR3 sequences, around 3.6% of them appearing once. The sequencing input was PBMCs. These receptors were taken from a man aged 30 to 45 with multiple sclerosis.

This clonotype has a count of ten or more. The CDR3 reads CAISVRWDAGNNEQFF. Here the CDR3 DNA reads TGTGCCATCAGTGTGAGATGGGACGCGGGCAACAATGAGCAGTTCTTC. This chain connects TRBV10-3 to TRBJ2-1, with D perhaps being TRBD1 or TRBD2 (5 bases each). The CDR3 spans 16 residues. Germline CDR1 ENHRY, CDR2 SYGVKD. Trimming left V 4 bases short and J 5 bases short, with 18 bases between.

This clonotype was observed at least ten times. The chain combines TRBV11-1 with TRBJ1-1, with D hard to call. Trimming pared 5 bases from V and 2 bases from J, leaving 12 bases between. Germline CDR1 and CDR2: SGHAT and FQDESV (reference sequence). The CDR3 runs 14 residues. CDR3 sequence reads: CASSPDHANTEAFF. CDR3 sequence (DNA): TGTGCCAGCAGCCCCGACCACGCTAACACTGAAGCTTTCTTT.

This clonotype has just a few counts. The junction does not match germline at one end; this may be a read error. The chain carries TRBV18 and TRBJ1-5; 8 nucleotides match TRBD1. The germline gives CDR1 KGHSH, CDR2 LQKENI. This CDR3 spans 15 amino acids. This chain's CDR3 is CASSPTGASNQPQNF. The CDR3, as DNA: TGTGCCAGCTCACCGACAGGGGCTAGCAATCAGCCCCAGAATTTT.

At least ten counts were recorded for this clonotype. The genes are TRBV10-1 and TRBJ2-1; D not certain. The CDR3 length is 16 residues. Germline values: CDR1 WNHNN, CDR2 SYGVQD (reference sequence). Deletions cut 6 bases from V and 0 bases from J, with 15 bases between. CDR3 in DNA: TGCGCCAGCAGCCCCGGTTGGCGAAGCTCCTACAATGAGCAGTTCTTC. As protein: CASSPGWRSSYNEQFF.

This clonotype was seen repeatedly, ten times or more. This chain connects TRBV12-3 or TRBV12-4 to TRBJ1-3, with D unclear. The length of the CDR3 is 18 residues. V lost 2 bases and J lost 1, with 18 bases in between. As DNA, the CDR3 is TGTGCCAGCAGTTTAATTGCGGACCTTTGGGTTTCTGGAAACACCATATATTTT. Translated, it gives CASSLIADLWVSGNTIYF.

This clonotype was picked up many times. The V call is TRBV3-1, the J call TRBJ2-7; possible D gene TRBD2, 6 bases. The length of the CDR3 is 14 residues. Looked up from germline, CDR1 is LGHDT and CDR2 is YNNKEL (reference sequence). Trimming pared 4 bases from V and 1 base from J, leaving 11 bases between. The CDR3 loop is CASSPTGGSYEQYF. CDR3 coding DNA: TGTGCCAGCAGCCCCACCGGGGGTTCCTACGAGCAGTACTTC.

The table lists this clonotype with many counts. The chain carries TRBV6-5 and TRBJ2-7, with 10 bases aligning to TRBD1. This CDR3 has 13 amino acids. The ends lost 6 bases at V and 7 bases at J; junction bases unmatched: 6. Looked up from germline, CDR1 is MNHEY and CDR2 is SVGAGI. DNA of the CDR3: TGTGCCAGCAGCCGACAGGGGGCAGGGGAGCAGTACTTC. This sequence encodes CASSRQGAGEQYF.

There are many counts of this clonotype. The rearrangement links TRBV20-1 to TRBJ1-5; 10 nucleotides match TRBD1. This CDR3 is 16 amino acids long. The germline V gene encodes CDR1 DFQATT and CDR2 SNEGSKA (reference sequence). J lost 2 bases, V lost 4 bases, and 8 bases had no gene match. CDR3: CSATRDRGRGNQPQHF. CDR3 in DNA: TGCAGTGCTACACGGGACAGGGGTCGGGGCAATCAGCCCCAGCATTTT.